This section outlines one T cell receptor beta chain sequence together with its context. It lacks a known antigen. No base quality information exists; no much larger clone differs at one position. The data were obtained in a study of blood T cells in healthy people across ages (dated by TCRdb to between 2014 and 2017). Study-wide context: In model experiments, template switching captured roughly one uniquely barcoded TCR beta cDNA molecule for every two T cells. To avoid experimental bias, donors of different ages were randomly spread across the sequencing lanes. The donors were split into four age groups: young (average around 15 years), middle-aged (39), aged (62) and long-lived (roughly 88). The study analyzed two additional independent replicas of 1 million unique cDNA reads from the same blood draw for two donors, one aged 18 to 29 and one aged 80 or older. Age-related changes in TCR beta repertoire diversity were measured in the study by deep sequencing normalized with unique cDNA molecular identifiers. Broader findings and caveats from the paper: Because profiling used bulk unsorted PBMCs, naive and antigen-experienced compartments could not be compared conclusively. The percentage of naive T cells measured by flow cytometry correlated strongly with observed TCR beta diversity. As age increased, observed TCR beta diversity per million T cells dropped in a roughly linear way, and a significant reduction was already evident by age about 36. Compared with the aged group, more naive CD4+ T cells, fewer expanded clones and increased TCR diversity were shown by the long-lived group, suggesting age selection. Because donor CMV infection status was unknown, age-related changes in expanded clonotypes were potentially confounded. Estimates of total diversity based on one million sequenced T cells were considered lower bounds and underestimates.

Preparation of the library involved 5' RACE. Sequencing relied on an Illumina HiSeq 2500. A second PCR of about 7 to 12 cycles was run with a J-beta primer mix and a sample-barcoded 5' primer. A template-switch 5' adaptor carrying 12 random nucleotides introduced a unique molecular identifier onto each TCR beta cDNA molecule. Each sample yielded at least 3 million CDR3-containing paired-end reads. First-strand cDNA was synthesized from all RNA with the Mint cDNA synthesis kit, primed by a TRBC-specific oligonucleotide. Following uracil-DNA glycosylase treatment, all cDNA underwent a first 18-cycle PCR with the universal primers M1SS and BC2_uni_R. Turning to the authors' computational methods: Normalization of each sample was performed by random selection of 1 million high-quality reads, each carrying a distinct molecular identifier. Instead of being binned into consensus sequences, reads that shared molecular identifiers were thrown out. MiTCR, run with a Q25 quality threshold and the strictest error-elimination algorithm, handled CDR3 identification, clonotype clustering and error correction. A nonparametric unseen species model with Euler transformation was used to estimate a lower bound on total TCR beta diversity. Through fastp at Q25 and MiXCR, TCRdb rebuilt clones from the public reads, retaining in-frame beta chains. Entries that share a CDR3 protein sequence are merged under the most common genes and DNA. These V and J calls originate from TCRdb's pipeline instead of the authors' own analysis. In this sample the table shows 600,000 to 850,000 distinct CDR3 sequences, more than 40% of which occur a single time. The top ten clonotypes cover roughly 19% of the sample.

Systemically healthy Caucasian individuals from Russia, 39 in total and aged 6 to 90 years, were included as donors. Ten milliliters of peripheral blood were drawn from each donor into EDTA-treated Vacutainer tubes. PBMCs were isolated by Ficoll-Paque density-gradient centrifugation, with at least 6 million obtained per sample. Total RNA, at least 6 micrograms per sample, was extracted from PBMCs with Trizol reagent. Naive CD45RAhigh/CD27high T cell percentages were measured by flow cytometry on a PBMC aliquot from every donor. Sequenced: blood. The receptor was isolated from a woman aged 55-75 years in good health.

The bases are TGCAGTGCTAGAGGCGGCAGATATAATTCACCCCTCCACTTT. Its translation is CSARGGRYNSPLHF. The chain is encoded by TRBV20-1 joined to TRBJ1-6; the D gene is not confidently resolved. The CDR3 goes from the cysteine to the phenylalanine over 14 residues. Only the CDR3 region is kept as DNA, spanning 42 bases read in frame from base 1. The germline V gene (reference sequence) gives CDR1 as DFQATT and CDR2 as SNEGSKA. The junction carries 8 bases between V and J, which are trimmed by 1 base and 4 bases respectively.